Each of the 31 T cell receptor beta chains below was sequenced from the same sample in a study of shared clonotypes between healthy human individuals. Here immunoSEQ multiplex PCR was the method, and the copy in TCRdb shows in-frame clones only, minus some. The table has hundreds of thousands of clones, around 97% seen once. The sequencing sample was made of naive CD4+ T cells sorted from blood. Regarding subset: CD45RA+ positively selected. The receptors here all came from a woman between 25 and 40 years old in good health.

This clone was seen only a few times. This rearrangement joins TRBV5-7 to TRBJ1-5; 7 bases line up with TRBD1. TRBV5-7 is assigned to the ORF class and has an uncertain function. The CDR3 has 14 residues. With V trimmed by 4 bases and J by 3 bases, 4 bases remained unmatched. The CDR3 region has the DNA TGTGCCAGCAGCGCGACAGGGCCCAATCAGCCCCAGCATTTT. This translates into CASSATGPNQPQHF.

The genes are TRBV28 and TRBJ1-2; D not resolved. CDR1 is MDHEN and CDR2 is SYDVKM in the germline V gene. Trimming took off 3 bases at V and 8 bases at J, with 16 bases between the two ends. The CDR3 totals 14 residues. The CDR3 here is CASSFPGFLEGYTF. Here the CDR3 DNA reads TGTGCCAGCAGTTTCCCCGGCTTCCTGGAAGGCTACACCTTC.

CDR3 sequence (DNA): TGTGCCAGCAGCTTGGTGGTAGCGGGAGGGGCAGAGACCCAGTACTTC. Translation gives CASSLVVAGGAETQYF. The rearrangement joins TRBV5-4 to TRBJ2-5; TRBD2 matches 11 bases. This CDR3 contains 16 residues. CDR1 SGHNT and CDR2 YYREEE come from the germline V gene (reference sequence). Losses at the gene ends were 0 bases for V and 4 bases for J; bases not matched to a gene: 5.

The chain has TRBV18 and TRBJ2-3; D is undetermined. The V gene lost 3 bases and the J gene lost 8 bases, with 18 bases spanning the gap. This CDR3 is built from 15 residues. Looked up from germline, CDR1 is KGHSH and CDR2 is LQKENI. The CDR3 is CASSPRITIAGTQYF. DNA for the CDR3: TGTGCCAGCTCACCTCGGATAACTATCGCTGGTACGCAGTATTTT.

The chain carries TRBV7-2 and TRBJ2-3; TRBD2 is a possible D gene (6 bases). V was pared by 6 bases and J by 3 bases, with 16 bases between. CDR1 SGHTA and CDR2 FQGNSA come from the germline V gene. The CDR3 is 15 residues long. The chain's CDR3 is CASRRAGRGTDTQYF. The CDR3 DNA follows: TGTGCCAGCAGACGCGCCGGGAGAGGAACAGATACGCAGTATTTT.

This clone was seen once. The V and J genes are TRBV28 and TRBJ1-5, with D possibly TRBD1 on 5 matching bases. Germline V lookup: CDR1 MDHEN, CDR2 SYDVKM. This CDR3 region has 13 residues. V was clipped by 4 bases and J by 6 bases, with 10 bases between them. This chain's CDR3 is CASSSMTVQPQHF. CDR3 DNA sequence: TGTGCCAGCAGTTCAATGACAGTTCAGCCCCAGCATTTT.

The CDR3 nucleotides are TGTGCCAGCAGCCCCGAAGTGGTCGGAGTCTATGGCTACACCTTC. Its translation: CASSPEVVGVYGYTF. The chain carries TRBV6-6 and TRBJ1-2; D remains ambiguous. Germline V CDR1 and CDR2: MNHNY, SVGAGI (reference sequence). With 6 bases removed from V and 4 bases from J, the gap between germline ends came to 18 bases. This CDR3 is built from 15 residues.

This chain links TRBV28 with TRBJ2-7, with 7 bases matching TRBD1. Trimming cost V 3 bases and J 3 bases; bases outside gene matches: 11. CDR3 length: 16 amino acids. The germline V gene has CDR1 MDHEN and CDR2 SYDVKM. The DNA of the CDR3 is TGTGCCAGCAGTTTTATCCCGGGACAGTCCGTCTACGAGCAGTACTTC. The encoded protein is CASSFIPGQSVYEQYF.

The chain carries TRBV6-1 and TRBJ1-6; a possible D gene is TRBD1 (6 bases). V was clipped by 6 bases and J by 10 bases, with 13 bases between them. The germline CDR1 and CDR2 sequences are MNHNS and SASEGT. This CDR3 has 13 amino acids. The CDR3 reads CASRGPGTSPLHF. As DNA, the CDR3 is TGTGCCAGCAGAGGCCCCGGGACATCACCCCTCCACTTT.

The chain carries TRBV28 and TRBJ1-1; D unclear. The CDR3 runs 14 residues. Trimming removed 2 bases at V and 0 bases at J, with 7 bases between. Germline V gene lookup returns CDR1 MDHEN and CDR2 SYDVKM. Here the CDR3 DNA reads TGTGCCAGCAGTTTAATAGAAGTGAACACTGAAGCTTTCTTT. Protein product: CASSLIEVNTEAFF.

V gene TRBV7-8 combines with J gene TRBJ2-7; 11 nucleotides agree with TRBD2. Germline CDR1 reads SGHVS; CDR2 reads FQNEAQ. The CDR3 contains 18 residues. The trim removed 5 bases at V and 7 bases at J, leaving 19 bases unmatched. CDR3 bases: TGTGCCAGCAGCCGCGGGGGGGCTAGCGGGAGGAGTTTTGAAGAGCAGTACTTC. Its protein product is CASSRGGASGRSFEEQYF.

This chain links TRBV27 with TRBJ1-1; the D is unclear. Per germline, CDR1 MNHEY and CDR2 SMNVEV (reference sequence). The CDR3 covers 13 residues. With 5 bases removed from V and 2 bases from J, the gap between germline ends came to 9 bases. The CDR3 loop is CASSPGGNTEAFF. Written as DNA, the CDR3 is TGTGCCAGCAGTCCCGGCGGTAACACTGAAGCTTTCTTT.

Only one count was recorded for this clone. The CDR3 sequence: CSVWAGQQAFF. The CDR3 DNA is TGCAGCGTTTGGGCAGGACAGCAGGCTTTCTTT. J is TRBJ1-1 and V is TRBV29-1; a possible D gene is TRBD1 (6 bases). The germline V gene encodes CDR1 SQVTM and CDR2 ANQGSEA. V gave up 5 bases and J gave up 11 bases, with 15 bases separating them. The CDR3 runs 11 residues.

The gene calls are TRBV7-9 and TRBJ2-4; 11 bases align to TRBD2. Unmatched junction bases numbered 12, after V lost 5 bases and J lost 6 bases. Germline CDR1 reads SEHNR; CDR2 reads FQNEAQ (reference sequence). The CDR3 extends over 17 amino acids. In DNA, the CDR3 is TGTGCCAGCAGCAGGCCCGGGACTAGCGGTTCTGGAAACATTCAGTACTTC. The encoded protein is CASSRPGTSGSGNIQYF.

The chain uses TRBV5-4 and TRBJ1-6; weak D call: TRBD1 (5 bases). V lost 0 bases, J lost 11 bases, and 15 bases lay in between. The germline CDR1 and CDR2 sequences are SGHNT and YYREEE (reference sequence). This CDR3 spans 15 amino acids. This chain's CDR3 is CASSLGGGDFTPLHF. The CDR3 nucleotides read TGTGCCAGCAGCTTGGGGGGTGGGGACTTTACACCCCTCCACTTT. The variable domain in full, completed from reference TRBV5-4 and TRBJ1-6, reads ETGVTQSPTHLIKTRGQQVTLRCSSQSGHNTVSWYQQALGQGPQFIFQYYREEENGRGNFPPRFSGLQFPNYSSELNVNALELDDSALYLCASSLGGGDFTPLHFGNGTRLTVT.

The chain couples TRBV30 to TRBJ2-1; tentatively, D is TRBD1 (7 bases). Trimming pared 1 base from V and 1 base from J, leaving 11 bases between. In germline, CDR1 is GTSNPN, CDR2 SVGIG (reference sequence). The CDR3 totals 15 residues. The CDR3 sequence: CAWSGRGLSYNEQFF. CDR3 nucleotide sequence: TGTGCCTGGAGTGGGAGGGGGCTTTCCTACAATGAGCAGTTCTTC.

The genes are TRBV7-8 and TRBJ2-7; 7 bases match TRBD1. There are 14 residues in the CDR3. J gave up 0 bases and V 5 bases, and 4 bases lay outside the gene matches. Germline V gives CDR1 SGHVS, CDR2 FQNEAQ. CDR3 in DNA: TGTGCCAGCAGCCCAGGGGGTAGCTCCTACGAGCAGTACTTC. Encoded protein: CASSPGGSSYEQYF. Variable domain in full (rest from reference TRBV7-8 and TRBJ2-7): GAGVSQSPRYKVAKRGQDVALRCDPISGHVSLFWYQQALGQGPEFLTYFQNEAQLDKSGLPSDRFFAERPEGSVSTLKIQRTQQEDSAVYLCASSPGGSSYEQYFGPGTRLTVT.

The chain links TRBV28 to TRBJ2-7, with TRBD1 matching 9 bases. CDR3 length: 14 amino acids. Trimming removed 8 bases from V and 1 base from J; junction bases left unmatched: 6. Per the germline V gene, CDR1 is MDHEN and CDR2 is SYDVKM. The CDR3 is CASRRDRASYEQYF. The CDR3 nucleotides read TGTGCCAGCCGCAGGGACAGGGCATCCTACGAGCAGTACTTC.

The chain couples TRBV2 to TRBJ1-5, with 8 bases that match TRBD1. From germline, CDR1 is SNHLY and CDR2 FYNNEI. After removal of 1 base from V and 14 bases from J, the junction contained 4 bases not matched to a gene. The CDR3 runs 12 residues. The CDR3 loop reads CASSEGTGTKHF. The CDR3 nucleotides are TGTGCCAGCAGTGAAGGGACAGGGACGAAGCATTTT. The complete variable domain, with remaining parts taken from reference TRBV2 and TRBJ1-5, reads EPEVTQTPSHQVTQMGQEVILRCVPISNHLYFYWYRQILGQKVEFLVSFYNNEISEKSEIFDDQFSVERPDGSNFTLKIRSTKLEDSAMYFCASSEGTGTKHFGDGTRLSIL.

The gene calls are TRBV19 and TRBJ1-1; D possibly corresponds to TRBD1 (6 bases). CDR3 size: 14 residues. The V gene's germline CDR1 is LNHDA and CDR2 SQIVND (reference sequence). The V and J ends lost 4 bases and 7 bases respectively, with 16 bases between them. As DNA, the CDR3 is TGTGCCAGTAGTACTCGGCAGGGGCAAGGTGAAGCTTTCTTT. Translating it yields CASSTRQGQGEAFF.

DNA of the CDR3: TGCGCCAGCAGCCCCCGGGAAGCTAGCGGCACAGATACGCAGTATTTT. Its protein is CASSPREASGTDTQYF. This chain uses TRBV5-1 with TRBJ2-3, with D maybe TRBD2 (6 bases). The germline CDR1 and CDR2 sequences are SGHRS and YFSETQ. The V end was cut by 4 bases, the J end by 1 base, with 16 bases between. The CDR3 runs to 16 residues.

Points on this clone: The sample has other DNA sequences that encode this CDR3 too. The chain links TRBV9 to TRBJ1-3; weak D call: TRBD1 (6 bases). Trimming shortened V by 3 bases and J by 4 bases, and 8 bases separated the two germline ends. This CDR3 region has 13 residues. Looked up from germline, CDR1 is SGDLS and CDR2 is YYNGEE. Written as DNA, the CDR3 is TGTGCCAGCAGCGGTACAGGGGGAAACACCATATATTTT. It codes for CASSGTGGNTIYF.

The chain couples TRBV15 to TRBJ2-1, with 9 bases lining up with TRBD1. The V gene end was trimmed by 0 bases and the J gene end by 2 bases; junction bases not matched to a gene: 5. CDR1 and CDR2 (germline): LNHNV, YYDKDF (reference sequence). CDR3 length equals 17 residues. DNA of the CDR3: TGTGCCACCAGCAGAGATTTGGGACAGGGCCCCTACAATGAGCAGTTCTTC. Encoded protein: CATSRDLGQGPYNEQFF.

This chain uses TRBV7-9 with TRBJ2-3; no definite D call. The CDR3 is 14 residues long. Germline CDR1 is SEHNR and CDR2 is FQNEAQ (reference sequence). Trimming stripped 2 bases from V and 4 bases from J, with 10 bases between. The CDR3 protein is CASSLNSFSDTQYF. The CDR3 DNA is TGTGCCAGCAGCTTAAATTCCTTTTCAGATACGCAGTATTTT. Variable domain in full (rest from reference TRBV7-9 and TRBJ2-3): DTGVSQNPRHKITKRGQNVTFRCDPISEHNRLYWYRQTLGQGPEFLTYFQNEAQLEKSRLLSDRFSAERPKGSFSTLEIQRTEQGDSAMYLCASSLNSFSDTQYFGPGTRLTVL.

This chain uses TRBV7-9 with TRBJ1-5; D is perhaps TRBD1 (6 bases). This CDR3 has 12 residues. From germline, CDR1 is SEHNR and CDR2 FQNEAQ (reference sequence). The germline V and J ends were trimmed by 5 bases and 7 bases, with 9 bases remaining between them. The CDR3 is CASSIQGQPQHF. Written as DNA, the CDR3 is TGTGCCAGCAGCATACAGGGACAGCCCCAGCATTTT.

The gene calls are TRBV6-1 and TRBJ1-3; D remains ambiguous. The V end was cut by 3 bases, the J end by 4 bases, with 7 bases between. CDR1 and CDR2 (germline): MNHNS, SASEGT. The CDR3 runs 13 residues. CDR3 nucleotide sequence: TGTGCCAGCAGTGAGCAAATAGGAAACACCATATATTTT. Protein: CASSEQIGNTIYF.

V and J are TRBV14 and TRBJ2-1; D is unclear. Trimming shortened V by 5 bases and J by 0 bases, and 14 bases separated the two germline ends. Germline V gene sequence: CDR1 SGHDN, CDR2 FVKESK. This CDR3 contains 16 residues. The CDR3 nucleotides read TGTGCCAGCAGCAGGGTCCCCGCTACCTCCTACAATGAGCAGTTCTTC. Protein sequence: CASSRVPATSYNEQFF.

In this sample, this clone turned up once. The chain couples TRBV7-2 to TRBJ2-1; D may be TRBD2 (5 bases). The CDR3 spans 14 residues. The V end lost 4 bases, the J end lost 9 bases, and 16 bases lay between the germline ends. Per germline, CDR1 SGHTA and CDR2 FQGNSA. CDR3 protein: CASSSPGRGGEQFF. The DNA of the CDR3 is TGTGCCAGCAGCTCCCCTGGCCGAGGAGGTGAGCAGTTCTTC.

The rearrangement links TRBV11-2 to TRBJ2-7, with 7 positions matching TRBD1. V shed 4 bases and J 3 bases; nucleotides not matched to a gene: 9. The CDR3 runs to 15 residues. The germline CDR1 and CDR2 sequences are SGHAT and FQNNGV. In DNA form, the CDR3 reads TGTGCCAGCAGCTCTATGACAGGGCGATTCTACGAGCAGTACTTC. As protein: CASSSMTGRFYEQYF.

The chain combines TRBV2 with TRBJ2-5; D could derive from TRBD1 or TRBD2 (6 bases each). The last part of the DNA fits TRBJ2-7 better; the J call may be wrong. The CDR3 is made up of 13 amino acids. The germline gives CDR1 SNHLY, CDR2 FYNNEI. CDR3 protein: CASITGASYEQYF. The DNA for the CDR3 is TGTGCCAGCATTACGGGGGCATCCTACGAGCAGTACTTC.

The V and J genes are TRBV7-8 and TRBJ2-7; a weak D match, TRBD2 (5 bases). Germline V CDR1 and CDR2: SGHVS, FQNEAQ. The CDR3 spans 8 residues. The CDR3: CGGYEQYF. The DNA for the CDR3 is TGTGGAGGGTACGAGCAGTACTTC. Together with reference TRBV7-8 and TRBJ2-7, the CDR3 gives the full variable domain: GAGVSQSPRYKVAKRGQDVALRCDPISGHVSLFWYQQALGQGPEFLTYFQNEAQLDKSGLPSDRFFAERPEGSVSTLKIQRTQQEDSAVYLCGGYEQYFGPGTRLTVT.